The 25 T cell receptor beta chains below all came from one sample that was sequenced in a study of response to subunit inactivated influenza vaccine. TCRdb used MiXCR to reprocess the RT-PCR reads, holding one entry per CDR3 protein. Among about 520,000 distinct CDR3 sequences listed, roughly 27% were seen once. This specimen consisted of CD4+ T cells sorted from PBMCs, obtained 5 days after vaccination. The source of these receptors is a man between 45 and 60 years old who received an inactivated influenza vaccine.

V usage is TRBV6-1 and J usage is TRBJ2-2, with 9 bases lining up with TRBD1. The CDR3 sequence is 14 residues long. Losses at the gene ends were 9 bases for V and 2 bases for J; bases not matched to a gene: 4. CDR1 and CDR2 (germline): MNHNS, SASEGT. The CDR3 reads CASRTGGNTGELFF. The DNA of the CDR3 is TGTGCCAGTCGCACAGGGGGCAACACCGGGGAGCTGTTTTTT.

This clonotype has more than one count but fewer than ten. V gene TRBV10-3 combines with J gene TRBJ1-1; D not certain. CDR3 length: 14 amino acids. Per the germline V gene, CDR1 is ENHRY and CDR2 is SYGVKD. V lost 2 bases and J lost 1, with 8 bases in between. This CDR3 reads CAISEGRRNTEAFF. CDR3 in DNA: TGTGCCATCAGTGAGGGCAGGAGGAACACTGAAGCTTTCTTT.

The V call is TRBV5-1, the J call TRBJ2-5, with D maybe TRBD2 (5 bases). Germline V gene data show CDR1 as SGHRS and CDR2 as YFSETQ. This CDR3 spans 14 amino acids. With 0 bases removed from V and 4 bases from J, the gap between germline ends came to 10 bases. This CDR3 is CASSLVPRGETQYF. The CDR3 nucleotides are TGCGCCAGCAGCTTGGTGCCACGGGGAGAGACCCAGTACTTC. The whole variable domain, remainder taken from reference TRBV5-1 and TRBJ2-5, is KAGVTQTPRYLIKTRGQQVTLSCSPISGHRSVSWYQQTPGQGLQFLFEYFSETQRNKGNFPGRFSGRQFSNSRSEMNVSTLELGDSALYLCASSLVPRGETQYFGPGTRLLVL.

V is TRBV5-1 and J is TRBJ2-3; D may correspond to TRBD1 or TRBD2 (5 bases each). The CDR3 sequence is 17 residues long. Germline V lookup: CDR1 SGHRS, CDR2 YFSETQ. V was clipped by 4 bases and J by 1 base, with 19 bases between them. The CDR3 protein is CASSPPRGEGGTDTQYF. The CDR3 coding sequence is TGCGCCAGCAGCCCGCCGAGGGGCGAAGGGGGCACAGATACGCAGTATTTT.

The V call is TRBV7-8, the J call TRBJ2-7; D not certain. CDR3 length equals 15 residues. V was pared by 7 bases and J by 2 bases, with 18 bases between. Per the germline V gene, CDR1 is SGHVS and CDR2 is FQNEAQ. The CDR3 coding sequence is TGTGCCAGCACCTTGGGCCGGCAGAGACCCTACGAGCAGTACTTC. Amino acids: CASTLGRQRPYEQYF.

V is TRBV4-2 and J is TRBJ2-3; D is undetermined. V lost 0 bases to trimming and J lost 0 bases, with 7 bases between them. The CDR3 spans 15 residues. Germline-derived CDR1 and CDR2 are LGHNA and YNFKEQ. Here the CDR3 reads CASSQDRDSTDTQYF. DNA for the CDR3: TGTGCCAGCAGCCAAGATCGTGATAGCACAGATACGCAGTATTTT.

This clonotype was seen a handful of times. The rearrangement joins TRBV12-3 or TRBV12-4 to TRBJ1-4; unclear D gene. CDR3 length: 16 residues. Trimming removed 5 bases at V and 5 bases at J, with 18 bases between. The CDR3 protein is CASSLPGWWGNEKLFF. Here the CDR3 DNA reads TGTGCCAGCAGTCTCCCCGGTTGGTGGGGAAATGAAAAACTGTTTTTT.

The sample holds many counts of this clonotype. The chain joins TRBV6-1 to TRBJ2-1, with 10 bases fitting TRBD2. Germline V gives CDR1 MNHNS, CDR2 SASEGT. This CDR3 spans 15 amino acids. V was pared by 6 bases and J by 5 bases, with 7 bases of the junction left unmatched. CDR3 nucleotide sequence: TGTGCCAGCAGATCTAGCGGGAGTTCCCACAATGAGCAGTTCTTC. This codes for CASRSSGSSHNEQFF.

The chain recombines TRBV11-1 with TRBJ2-3; D tentatively reads TRBD1 or TRBD2 (5 bases each). The CDR3 length is 12 residues. In germline, CDR1 is SGHAT, CDR2 FQDESV (reference sequence). V was pared by 5 bases and J by 11 bases, with 14 bases between. The CDR3 sequence is CASSRGWDQQYF. CDR3 bases: TGTGCCAGCAGCCGTGGGTGGGACCAGCAGTATTTT.

The chain joins TRBV28 to TRBJ2-5; TRBD2 agrees at 8 bases. V trimming: 2 bases; J trimming: 5 bases; junction bases outside the gene matches: 13. This CDR3 contains 17 residues. Germline loops: CDR1 MDHEN, CDR2 SYDVKM. CDR3 sequence (DNA): TGTGCCAGCAGTTTACGCATTAGCGGGACTCCGCGGGAGACCCAGTACTTC. Encoded protein: CASSLRISGTPRETQYF.

The V and J genes are TRBV5-1 and TRBJ2-5, with unresolved D. The V end lost 1 base, the J end lost 1 base, and 5 bases lay between the germline ends. This CDR3 has 13 amino acids. Germline CDR1 is SGHRS and CDR2 is YFSETQ. CDR3 sequence: CASSLSSQETQYF. The CDR3 region has the DNA TGCGCCAGCAGCTTGTCTTCCCAAGAGACCCAGTACTTC.

This chain uses TRBV20-1 with TRBJ1-2, with 8 bases lining up with TRBD1. V trimming: 5 bases; J trimming: 5 bases; junction bases outside the gene matches: 10. This CDR3 is built from 14 residues. The V gene's germline CDR1 is DFQATT and CDR2 SNEGSKA (reference sequence). The DNA for the CDR3 is TGCAGTGCTGGCCCTGGGACAGGAGATTATGGCTACACCTTC. Its translation: CSAGPGTGDYGYTF.

This clonotype was recorded a few times. This chain connects TRBV5-1 to TRBJ2-1, with TRBD2 matching over 10 bases. The CDR3 extends over 16 amino acids. With V trimmed by 4 bases and J by 6 bases, 10 bases remained unmatched. CDR1 SGHRS and CDR2 YFSETQ come from the germline V gene. CDR3 nucleotide sequence: TGCGCCAGCAGCCCAGATTTAGCGGGAGGACGCAATGAGCAGTTCTTC. Encoded protein: CASSPDLAGGRNEQFF.

The gene calls are TRBV7-2 and TRBJ2-1; no definite D call. V lost 5 bases and J 4 bases, leaving 9 bases between the germline ends. This CDR3 is 13 amino acids long. Germline CDR1 SGHTA, CDR2 FQGNSA. The CDR3 is CASSASRYNEQFF. In DNA, the CDR3 is TGTGCCAGCAGCGCCTCTCGGTACAATGAGCAGTTCTTC.

The V gene is TRBV20-1, the J gene TRBJ2-5; D uncertain. The germline gives CDR1 DFQATT, CDR2 SNEGSKA (reference sequence). The CDR3 totals 13 residues. Trimming cost V 0 bases and J 1 base, with 6 bases left between them. CDR3 loop: CSARDRFQETQYF. The CDR3 coding sequence is TGCAGTGCTAGAGATCGCTTCCAAGAGACCCAGTACTTC.

In its sample, this clonotype was seen a few times. V gene TRBV4-3 combines with J gene TRBJ1-1; D is unclear. The germline gives CDR1 LGHNA, CDR2 YSLEER. Trimming took off 3 bases at V and 8 bases at J, with 13 bases between the two ends. The CDR3 loop spans 13 amino acids. Written as DNA, the CDR3 is TGCGCCAGCAGCCATGGGCTAAACAGAGAAGCTTTCTTT. Its protein is CASSHGLNREAFF.

This clonotype was picked up a small number of times. CDR3 DNA sequence: TGCGCCAGCAGCCAGGACAGGGATCGCTATGGCTACACCTTC. Translated: CASSQDRDRYGYTF. V usage is TRBV5-1 and J usage is TRBJ1-2; 8 positions match TRBD1. The V and J ends lost 4 bases and 4 bases, in that order; junction bases with no gene match: 6. The germline CDR1 and CDR2 sequences are SGHRS and YFSETQ. The CDR3 has 14 residues. Drawing the rest from reference TRBV5-1 and TRBJ1-2, the complete variable domain is KAGVTQTPRYLIKTRGQQVTLSCSPISGHRSVSWYQQTPGQGLQFLFEYFSETQRNKGNFPGRFSGRQFSNSRSEMNVSTLELGDSALYLCASSQDRDRYGYTFGSGTRLTVV.

The rearrangement links TRBV11-2 to TRBJ2-1; 9 nucleotides align to TRBD1. The germline V gene encodes CDR1 SGHAT and CDR2 FQNNGV. This CDR3 is built from 18 residues. V was clipped by 5 bases and J by 5 bases; unmatched bases: 16. Here the CDR3 reads CASSPRDRAPSLNNEQFF. CDR3 in DNA: TGTGCCAGCAGCCCCCGGGACAGGGCCCCTTCTCTTAACAATGAGCAGTTCTTC.

In its sample, this clonotype was seen a few times. V usage is TRBV4-3 and J usage is TRBJ2-3; no firm D call. CDR3 length: 15 residues. The V end was cut by 2 bases, the J end by 1 base, with 10 bases between. Germline CDR1 and CDR2: LGHNA and YSLEER. CDR3 protein: CASSQLNSRTDTQYF. Written as DNA, the CDR3 is TGCGCCAGCAGCCAATTAAACAGCCGCACAGATACGCAGTATTTT.

The V gene is TRBV15, the J gene TRBJ2-1; D is ambiguous. Between the trimmed V and J ends, which lost 4 bases and 0 bases, there was a span of 10 bases. Per the germline V gene, CDR1 is LNHNV and CDR2 is YYDKDF (reference sequence). The CDR3 consists of 15 residues. The CDR3 region has the DNA TGTGCCACCAGCAACGGGCCGAGCTCCTACAATGAGCAGTTCTTC. This sequence encodes CATSNGPSSYNEQFF.

This clonotype occurred many times. The CDR3 spells CASSQDDRGPGEQYF. CDR3 coding DNA: TGCGCCAGCAGCCAAGACGACAGGGGGCCGGGCGAGCAGTACTTC. The chain has TRBV4-1 and TRBJ2-7, with 10 nucleotides matching TRBD1. Trimming removed 0 bases from V and 6 bases from J; junction bases left unmatched: 5. The CDR3 extends over 15 amino acids. Germline CDR1 MGHRA, CDR2 YSYEKL.

This clonotype has more than one count but fewer than ten. V usage is TRBV29-1 and J usage is TRBJ2-2; D might be TRBD2 (6 bases). Trimming removed 4 bases at V and 6 bases at J, with 6 bases between. Germline lookup yields CDR1 SQVTM and CDR2 ANQGSEA. The CDR3 is made up of 11 amino acids. CDR3 DNA sequence: TGCAGCGTTGGGGAGGCCGGGGAGCTGTTTTTT. Translating it yields CSVGEAGELFF.

Only a few counts were recorded for this clonotype. The genes are TRBV20-1 and TRBJ2-1; TRBD2 matches at 15 bases. The CDR3 has 19 amino acids. The V and J ends lost 0 bases and 3 bases, in that order; junction bases with no gene match: 9. CDR1 and CDR2 (germline): DFQATT, SNEGSKA (reference sequence). CDR3 loop: CSARDRRTSGRALYNEQFF. In DNA form, the CDR3 reads TGCAGTGCTAGAGACCGCCGGACTAGCGGGAGGGCCCTCTACAATGAGCAGTTCTTC.

This chain links TRBV7-9 with TRBJ1-1; 9 positions agree with TRBD1. The germline gives CDR1 SEHNR, CDR2 FQNEAQ (reference sequence). V trimming: 5 bases; J trimming: 3 bases; junction bases outside the gene matches: 4. The CDR3 spans 14 residues. CDR3 amino acids: CASSPQGAYTEAFF. The DNA for the CDR3 is TGTGCCAGCAGCCCACAGGGGGCGTACACTGAAGCTTTCTTT.

V is TRBV7-3 and J is TRBJ2-3, with a weak D call TRBD2 (6 bases). V lost 1 base and J lost 2, with 10 bases in between. Germline V gene sequence: CDR1 SGHTA, CDR2 FQGTGA. The CDR3 totals 15 residues. The CDR3 bases are TGTGCCAGCAGCTTAAGGTCGGGAGACACAGATACGCAGTATTTT. Translation gives CASSLRSGDTDTQYF.